One sample yielded the 4 T cell receptor beta chains listed below, sequenced in a study of PD-1 blockade in classical Hodgkin lymphoma. Relapse after autologous stem cell transplantation occurred in every patient, and brentuximab vedotin exposure varied. Profiled with immunoSEQ multiplex PCR; TCRdb holds only in-frame clones, not every one. Seen here are fewer than 45,000 clones, 85% to 90% observed once, and the top ten hold about 6%. Sequenced material: peripheral blood mononuclear cells (PBMCs), taken before the second cycle of nivolumab. These receptor sequences come from a human donor with classical Hodgkin lymphoma.

The rearrangement uses TRBV5-6 and TRBJ1-6; D uncertain. The germline gives CDR1 SGHDT, CDR2 YYEEEE. The V end lost 3 bases, the J end lost 9 bases, and 16 bases lay between the germline ends. The CDR3 covers 15 residues. The CDR3 nucleotides read TGTGCCAGCAGCTACCGGGCCACCGTACCTTCACCCCTCCACTTT. Protein sequence: CASSYRATVPSPLHF.

The chain links TRBV4-1 to TRBJ2-2, with no clear D. Germline-derived CDR1 and CDR2 are MGHRA and YSYEKL. The CDR3 has 12 residues. With 3 bases removed from V and 7 bases from J, the gap between germline ends came to 6 bases. In DNA form, the CDR3 reads TGCGCCAGCAGCCACTCTAGCGGGGAGCTGTTTTTT. Amino acid sequence: CASSHSSGELFF.

The J gene is TRBJ1-4, the V gene TRBV25-1; D uncertain. The germline V gene encodes CDR1 MGHDK and CDR2 SYGVNS. The CDR3 extends over 13 amino acids. The V end lost 7 bases, the J end lost 8 bases, and 14 bases lay between the germline ends. CDR3: CASKRDSREKLFF. As DNA, the CDR3 is TGTGCCAGCAAAAGGGATTCGAGGGAAAAACTGTTTTTT.

V and J are TRBV7-3 and TRBJ2-1; 11 positions agree with TRBD2. Germline trimming cut 5 bases from V and 7 bases from J; bases unmatched to any gene: 7. CDR1 SGHTA and CDR2 FQGTGA come from the germline V gene. The CDR3 covers 15 residues. Here the CDR3 reads CASSVSGGARNEQFF. As DNA, the CDR3 is TGTGCCAGCAGCGTTAGCGGGGGGGCTCGAAATGAGCAGTTCTTC.